This is a list of T cell receptor beta chains from one sample in a study of OX40 agonist ivuxolimab in advanced cancers. Sequencing was performed with immunoSEQ multiplex PCR; in TCRdb, only in-frame clones are kept and a portion is missing. The sample has some 25,000 clones, 65% to 90% seen once. Sequenced here: CD4+ or CD8+ T cells sorted from blood, sampled in a trial of the OX40 agonist ivuxolimab. The receptor source for this set is an adult with an advanced solid tumor such as melanoma, head and neck, liver or kidney cancer. The CDR3 runs from the conserved cysteine through the conserved F or W. Fields, in order: clone size, J gene, V gene, D gene, CDR3 DNA, CDR3 protein. A D gene is named only where the DNA matches it firmly. Clone size, where shown, is once, few, many, or a class for clones that have expanded.

.,TRBJ1-4,TRBV29-1,.,TGCAGCGTTGTTTGGGGAACTAATGAAAAACTGTTTTTT,CSVVWGTNEKLFF
.,TRBJ2-7,TRBV28,.,TGTGCCAGCAGCTCCCGGGGCGGGGCCTACGAGCAGTACTTC,CASSSRGGAYEQYF
.,TRBJ1-5,TRBV5-8,.,TGTGCCAGCAGCTTTAACCCCGAGAATCAGCCCCAGCATTTT,CASSFNPENQPQHF
.,TRBJ2-5,TRBV6-6,.,TGTGCCAGCAGCGACAGTCTCCAAGAGACCCAGTACTTC,CASSDSLQETQYF
.,TRBJ1-4,TRBV10-2,.,TGCGCCAGCAGTGGGGATGGCACTAATGAAAAACTGTTTTTT,CASSGDGTNEKLFF
.,TRBJ2-7,TRBV5-1,TRBD2,TGCGCCAGCAGCATGACTAGCGGGATAGGGTACGAGCAGTACTTC,CASSMTSGIGYEQYF
.,TRBJ2-1,TRBV7-9,TRBD2,TGTGCCAGCAGCTCGGGACTAGCCGGCTACAATGAGCAGTTCTTC,CASSSGLAGYNEQFF
.,TRBJ2-7,TRBV13,.,TGTGCCAGCAGCTTAGGTAGGACTCTCTACGAGCAGTACTTC,CASSLGRTLYEQYF
once,TRBJ2-7,TRBV28,.,TGTGCCAGCAGTTCCCTTGGGGCGGCGCAGTACTTC,CASSSLGAAQYF
few,TRBJ2-3,TRBV28,TRBD2,TGTGGGATAGGGGAGGGAATTGGCACAGATACGCAGTATTTT,CGIGEGIGTDTQYF
.,TRBJ2-3,TRBV14,.,TGTGCCAGCAGCAGGAACACAGATACGCAGTATTTT,CASSRNTDTQYF
few,TRBJ1-1,TRBV2,TRBD1,TGTGCCAGCAACTTACAGGGGGAGTCTGAAGCTTTCTTT,CASNLQGESEAFF
.,TRBJ2-2,TRBV18,TRBD1,TGTGCCAGCTCACTGGACAGGGAAGACGGGGAGCTGTTTTTT,CASSLDREDGELFF
.,TRBJ2-1,TRBV7-9,TRBD2,TGTGCCAGCAAGACGGGGGGCTCCTACAATGAGCAGTTCTTC,CASKTGGSYNEQFF
.,TRBJ2-7,TRBV21-1,.,TGTGCCAGCTGGACGAGGGTGGGGGGCCGTTCCTACGAGCAGTACTTC,CASWTRVGGRSYEQYF
.,TRBJ1-2,TRBV9,.,TGTGCCAGCAGCGTAGGGGAGGGAACTAACTATGGCTACACCTTC,CASSVGEGTNYGYTF
.,TRBJ1-1,TRBV6-4,TRBD1,TGTGCCAGCAGTTACTCGTGGGACAGGGGGAACACTGAAGCTTTCTTT,CASSYSWDRGNTEAFF
.,TRBJ2-7,TRBV29-1,.,TGCAGCGCGAGATCCGGGACCTACGAGCAGTACTTC,CSARSGTYEQYF
.,TRBJ1-5,TRBV19,TRBD1,TGTGCCAGTAGTTTCGGACAGGGGAATCAGCCCCAGCATTTT,CASSFGQGNQPQHF
.,TRBJ2-1,TRBV5-1,TRBD2,TGCGCCAGCAGCTTGACTAGCGGCTACAATGAGCAGTTCTTC,CASSLTSGYNEQFF
.,TRBJ2-3,TRBV15,.,TGTGCCACCAGCAGAGGAGAGCGGAGCACAGATACGCAGTATTTT,CATSRGERSTDTQYF
once,TRBJ2-1,TRBV5-1,TRBD2,TGCGCCAGCAAGTGGTCGGGAGGAGGCAATGAGCAGTTCTTC,CASKWSGGGNEQFF
.,TRBJ1-1,TRBV4-1,.,TGCGCCAGCAGCCGCGGAGGAGGGACTGAAGCTTTCTTT,CASSRGGGTEAFF
.,TRBJ2-7,TRBV29-1,TRBD1,TGCAGCGTTGAGGCCGGGACAGGAGACTACGAGCAGTACTTC,CSVEAGTGDYEQYF
once,TRBJ2-1,TRBV6-6,.,TGTGCCAGCAGTTACCTCCATGAGCAGTTCTTC,CASSYLHEQFF
once,TRBJ2-5,TRBV7-9,TRBD2,TGTGCCAGCAGCCCTAGTGGACTAGCGGGAGAAGGGTGGGAGACCCAGTACTTC,CASSPSGLAGEGWETQYF
.,TRBJ2-7,TRBV6-5,.,TGTGCCAGCAGCGCGACCGGATTCGAGCAGTACTTC,CASSATGFEQYF
.,TRBJ2-3,TRBV19,TRBD2,TGTGCCAGTAGTATAACTAGCGGGAGCCCAGATACGCAGTATTTT,CASSITSGSPDTQYF
.,TRBJ2-1,TRBV4-1,TRBD2,TGCGCCAGCAGCCACCTCCGCGGGGGGGGCAATGAGCAGTTCTTC,CASSHLRGGGNEQFF